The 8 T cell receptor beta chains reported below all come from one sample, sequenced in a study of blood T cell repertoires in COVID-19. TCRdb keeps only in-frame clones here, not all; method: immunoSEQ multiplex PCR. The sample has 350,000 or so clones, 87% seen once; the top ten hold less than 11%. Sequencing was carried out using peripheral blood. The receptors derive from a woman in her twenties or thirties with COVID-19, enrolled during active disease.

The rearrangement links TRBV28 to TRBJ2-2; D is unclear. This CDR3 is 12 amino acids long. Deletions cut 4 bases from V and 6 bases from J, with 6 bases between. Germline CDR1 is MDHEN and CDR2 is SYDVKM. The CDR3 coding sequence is TGTGCCAGCAGTTACGTAGCCGGGGAGCTGTTTTTT. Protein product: CASSYVAGELFF.

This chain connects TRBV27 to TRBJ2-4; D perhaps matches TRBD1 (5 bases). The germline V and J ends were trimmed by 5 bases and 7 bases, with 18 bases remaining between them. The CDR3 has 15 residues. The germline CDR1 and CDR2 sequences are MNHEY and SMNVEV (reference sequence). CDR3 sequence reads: CASSPSRGRWNIQYF. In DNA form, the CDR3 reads TGTGCCAGCAGTCCCAGTAGGGGCAGGTGGAACATTCAGTACTTC.

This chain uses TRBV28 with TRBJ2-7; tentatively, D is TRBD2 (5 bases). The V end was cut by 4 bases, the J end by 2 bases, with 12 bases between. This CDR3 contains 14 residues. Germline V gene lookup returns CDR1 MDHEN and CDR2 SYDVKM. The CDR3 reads CASSYSPGAYEQYF. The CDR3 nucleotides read TGTGCCAGCAGTTATAGCCCCGGGGCCTACGAGCAGTACTTC. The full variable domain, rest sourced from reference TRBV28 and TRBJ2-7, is DVKVTQSSRYLVKRTGEKVFLECVQDMDHENMFWYRQDPGLGLRLIYFSYDVKMKEKGDIPEGYSVSREKKERFSLILESASTNQTSMYLCASSYSPGAYEQYFGPGTRLTVT.

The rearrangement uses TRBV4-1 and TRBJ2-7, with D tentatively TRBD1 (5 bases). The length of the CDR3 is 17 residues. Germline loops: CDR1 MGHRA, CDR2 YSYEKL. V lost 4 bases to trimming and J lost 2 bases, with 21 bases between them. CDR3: CASSLERNFDSPYEQYF. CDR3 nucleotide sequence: TGCGCCAGCAGCCTCGAGAGGAACTTCGACAGCCCCTACGAGCAGTACTTC.

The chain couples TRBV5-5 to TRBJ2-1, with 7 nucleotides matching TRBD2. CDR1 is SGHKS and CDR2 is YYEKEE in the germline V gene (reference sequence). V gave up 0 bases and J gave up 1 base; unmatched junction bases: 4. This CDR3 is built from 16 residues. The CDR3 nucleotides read TGTGCCAGCAGCTTGGGGGGAGCGGGATCCTACAATGAGCAGTTCTTC. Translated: CASSLGGAGSYNEQFF.

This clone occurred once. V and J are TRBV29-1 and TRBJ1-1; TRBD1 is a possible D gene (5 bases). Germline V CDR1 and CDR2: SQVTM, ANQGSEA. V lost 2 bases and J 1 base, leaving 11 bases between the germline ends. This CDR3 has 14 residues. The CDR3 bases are TGCAGCGTTGAAAAACTGGGGCCGAACACTGAAGCTTTCTTT. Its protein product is CSVEKLGPNTEAFF. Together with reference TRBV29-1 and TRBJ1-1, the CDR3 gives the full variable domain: SAVISQKPSRDICQRGTSLTIQCQVDSQVTMMFWYRQQPGQSLTLIATANQGSEATYESGFVIDKFPISRPNLTFSTLTVSNMSPEDSSIYLCSVEKLGPNTEAFFGQGTRLTVV.

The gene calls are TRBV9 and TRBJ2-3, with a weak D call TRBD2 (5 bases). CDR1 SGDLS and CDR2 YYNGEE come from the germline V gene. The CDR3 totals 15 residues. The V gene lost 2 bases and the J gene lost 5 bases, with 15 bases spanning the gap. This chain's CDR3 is CASSVNGVQEDTQYF. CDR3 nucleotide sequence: TGTGCCAGCAGCGTTAACGGGGTGCAGGAAGATACGCAGTATTTT.

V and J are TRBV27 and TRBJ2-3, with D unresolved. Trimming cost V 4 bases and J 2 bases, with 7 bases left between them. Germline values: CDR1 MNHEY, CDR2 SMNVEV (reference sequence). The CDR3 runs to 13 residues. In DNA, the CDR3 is TGTGCCAGCAGTTCCCGGTTCACAGATACGCAGTATTTT. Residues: CASSSRFTDTQYF.